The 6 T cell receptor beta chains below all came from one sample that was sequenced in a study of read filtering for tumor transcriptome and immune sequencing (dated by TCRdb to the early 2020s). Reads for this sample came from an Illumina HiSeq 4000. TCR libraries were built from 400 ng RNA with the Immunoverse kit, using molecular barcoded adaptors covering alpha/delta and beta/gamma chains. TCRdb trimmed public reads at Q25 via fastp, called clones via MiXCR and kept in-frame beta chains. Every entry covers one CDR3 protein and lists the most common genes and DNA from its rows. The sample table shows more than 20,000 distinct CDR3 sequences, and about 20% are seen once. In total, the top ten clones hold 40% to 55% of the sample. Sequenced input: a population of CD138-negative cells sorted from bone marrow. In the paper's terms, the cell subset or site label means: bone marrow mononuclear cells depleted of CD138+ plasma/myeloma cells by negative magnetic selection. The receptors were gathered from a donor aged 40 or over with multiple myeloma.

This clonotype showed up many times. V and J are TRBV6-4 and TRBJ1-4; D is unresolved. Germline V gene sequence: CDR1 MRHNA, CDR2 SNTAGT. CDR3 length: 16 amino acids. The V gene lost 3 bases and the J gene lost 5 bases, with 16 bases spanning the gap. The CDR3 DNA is TGTGCCAGCAGTGAGGAACCAGATTCACCGAATGAAAAACTGTTTTTT. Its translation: CASSEEPDSPNEKLFF.

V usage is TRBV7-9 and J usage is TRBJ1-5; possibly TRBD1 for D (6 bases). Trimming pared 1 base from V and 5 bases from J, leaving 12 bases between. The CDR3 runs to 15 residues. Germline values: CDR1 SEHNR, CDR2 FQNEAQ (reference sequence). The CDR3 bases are TGTGCCAGCAGCTTAGGTGGGGGCGTCGATCAGCCCCAGCATTTT. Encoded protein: CASSLGGGVDQPQHF. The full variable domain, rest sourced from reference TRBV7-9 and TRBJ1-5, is DTGVSQNPRHKITKRGQNVTFRCDPISEHNRLYWYRQTLGQGPEFLTYFQNEAQLEKSRLLSDRFSAERPKGSFSTLEIQRTEQGDSAMYLCASSLGGGVDQPQHFGDGTRLSIL.

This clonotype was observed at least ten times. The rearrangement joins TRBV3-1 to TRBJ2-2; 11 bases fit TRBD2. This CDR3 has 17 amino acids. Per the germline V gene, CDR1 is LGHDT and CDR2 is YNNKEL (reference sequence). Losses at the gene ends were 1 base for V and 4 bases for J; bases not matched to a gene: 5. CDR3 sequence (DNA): TGTGCCAGCAGCCAAGGTAGCGGGGGGGCTTTCACCGGGGAGCTGTTTTTT. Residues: CASSQGSGGAFTGELFF.

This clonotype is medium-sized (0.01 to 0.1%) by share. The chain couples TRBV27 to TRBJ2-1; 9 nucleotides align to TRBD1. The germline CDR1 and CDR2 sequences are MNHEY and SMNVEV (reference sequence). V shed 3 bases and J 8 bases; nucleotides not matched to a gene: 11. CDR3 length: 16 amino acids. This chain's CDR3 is CASSFQPGQGSYEQFF. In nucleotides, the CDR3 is TGTGCCAGCAGTTTCCAACCGGGACAGGGATCCTATGAGCAGTTCTTC.

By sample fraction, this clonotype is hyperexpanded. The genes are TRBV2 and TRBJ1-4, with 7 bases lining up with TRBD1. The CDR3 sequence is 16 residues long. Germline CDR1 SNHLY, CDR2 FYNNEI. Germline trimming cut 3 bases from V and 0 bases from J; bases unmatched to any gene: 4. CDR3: CASSEYRGATNEKLFF. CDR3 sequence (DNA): TGTGCCAGCAGTGAGTACAGGGGAGCAACTAATGAAAAACTGTTTTTT.

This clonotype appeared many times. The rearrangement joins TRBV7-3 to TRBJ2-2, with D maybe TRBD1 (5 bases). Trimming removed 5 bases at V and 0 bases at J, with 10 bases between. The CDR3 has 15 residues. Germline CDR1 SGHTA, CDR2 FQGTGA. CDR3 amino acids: CASSPTAANTGELFF. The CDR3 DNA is TGTGCCAGCAGCCCGACAGCCGCGAACACCGGGGAGCTGTTTTTT. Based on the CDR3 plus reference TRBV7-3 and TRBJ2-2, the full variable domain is GAGVSQTPSNKVTEKGKYVELRCDPISGHTALYWYRQSLGQGPEFLIYFQGTGAADDSGLPNDRFFAVRPEGSVSTLKIQRTERGDSAVYLCASSPTAANTGELFFGEGSRLTVL.